The T cell receptor (beta chain) under discussion was sequenced for a study of T-cell reconstitution after alpha-beta-depleted transplantation in children. Notes on the study in general: Some patients owed their high day-60 TCRbeta diversity to surviving recipient T cells and thymic progenitors.

This clonotype was detected a few times. What it binds is not known. The TCRbeta library incorporated unique molecular identifiers. One entry per CDR3 protein results from TCRdb running MiXCR on the PCR reads. The sample contains 530,000 or so distinct CDR3 sequences, more than 20% of which appear only once. CDR1 SGHAT and CDR2 FQNNGV come from the germline V gene. The CDR3 runs 15 residues. The trim removed 4 bases at V and 7 bases at J, leaving 9 bases unmatched. The chain employs TRBV11-2 and TRBJ2-1, with 8 bases lining up with TRBD2. The TCR sequence derives from a boy under three years old with Wiskott-Aldrich syndrome, due to receive a stem cell transplant. The sequencing used PBMCs, collected before TCRalphabeta/CD19-depleted stem cell transplant. CDR3 DNA sequence: TGTGCCAGCAGCTCGGGACTAGGCTTGAGGAATGAGCAGTTCTTC. Protein: CASSSGLGLRNEQFF. Variable domain in full (rest from reference TRBV11-2 and TRBJ2-1): EAGVAQSPRYKIIEKRQSVAFWCNPISGHATLYWYQQILGQGPKLLIQFQNNGVVDDSQLPKDRFSAERLKGVDSTLKIQPAKLEDSAVYLCASSSGLGLRNEQFFGPGTRLTVL.